The source of this T cell receptor beta chain is a study of OX40 agonist ivuxolimab in advanced cancers. Across the study: Three dose-escalation patients had partial responses: one with hepatocellular carcinoma and two with cutaneous melanoma.

Assay used: immunoSEQ multiplex PCR; TCRdb lists only in-frame clones, some missing. The sample holds 70,000 or so clones, under 95% seen once. Study-wide results and limits: Compared with CD4+, CD8+ T cells on average had more expanded clones. At 0.1 to 3.0 mg/kg, clonal expansion of CD4+ and CD8+ blood T cells had occurred by week 6.

About this clone: Its target is unknown. At one end, the junction sequence differs from germline, possibly due to a read error.

Germline V lookup: CDR1 LNHDA, CDR2 SQIVND (reference sequence). The CDR3 covers 16 residues. The chain couples TRBV19 to TRBJ1-5; a weak D match, TRBD1 (5 bases). The starting material was CD4+ or CD8+ T cells sorted from blood, obtained in a trial of the OX40 agonist ivuxolimab. The sequence was obtained from an adult with an advanced solid tumor such as melanoma, head and neck, liver or kidney cancer. This CDR3 is CASSVDSSYSNQPQHF. CDR3 nucleotides: TGTGCCAGTAGTGTAGACAGTTCTTATAGCAATCAGCCCCAGCATTTT.